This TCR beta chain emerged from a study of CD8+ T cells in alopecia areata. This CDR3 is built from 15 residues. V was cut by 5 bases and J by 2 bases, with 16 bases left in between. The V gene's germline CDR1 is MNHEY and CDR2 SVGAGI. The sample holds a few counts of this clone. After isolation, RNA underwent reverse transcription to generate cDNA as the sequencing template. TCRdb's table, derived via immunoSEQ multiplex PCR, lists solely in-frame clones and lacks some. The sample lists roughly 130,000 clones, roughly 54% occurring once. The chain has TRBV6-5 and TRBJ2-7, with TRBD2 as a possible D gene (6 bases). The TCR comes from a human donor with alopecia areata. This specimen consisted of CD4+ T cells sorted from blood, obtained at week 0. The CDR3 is CASSAQGLPPYEQYF. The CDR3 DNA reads TGTGCCAGCAGTGCCCAAGGACTACCCCCCTACGAGCAGTACTTC.